The present T cell receptor (beta chain) was sequenced within a study of blood T cell repertoires in COVID-19. Across the study: Some COVID-19 samples were acute and others convalescent; all came from the United States, Italy and Spain.

Germline V gene sequence: CDR1 MDHEN, CDR2 SYDVKM. The junction had 7 bases not matched to a gene; V was cut back by 5 bases and J by 5 bases. The CDR3 length is 15 residues. Measured with immunoSEQ multiplex PCR; TCRdb has only the in-frame clones, and not every one. The sample records over 300,000 clones, more than 75% being singletons. Those who participated ranged in age from roughly 18 to 95 years and resided in approximately 23 US areas. Clinical history as reported by participants underpinned cohort assignment. The study counted Cohort 3 donors as recovered given two negative PCRs, clearance, or symptom resolution.

This rearrangement joins TRBV28 to TRBJ2-7; 12 positions agree with TRBD1. This sequence originates from a woman under 30 who had recovered from COVID-19. Sequenced input: PBMCs or T cells enriched from blood (not recorded which). CDR3 sequence: CASSLEGQGAHEQYF. The CDR3 region has the DNA TGTGCCAGCAGTCTCGAGGGACAGGGGGCCCACGAGCAGTACTTC.